The 27 T cell receptor beta chains below were found in one sample sequenced in a study of the immune and genomic landscape of osteosarcoma. The method was immunoSEQ multiplex PCR; TCRdb's version includes in-frame clones alone and lacks a portion of them. The repertoire holds 350 to 450 clones, with over 75% as singletons. Input material: tumor tissue from a local recurrence in the femur. The origin of the receptors is a girl aged 10 to 17 with osteosarcoma.

V and J are TRBV7-6 and TRBJ2-5; 14 bases map to TRBD2. The J call could be wrong; TRBJ2-7 is a better fit for the DNA end. Germline loops: CDR1 SGHVS, CDR2 FNYEAQ. CDR3 length: 19 residues. The CDR3 DNA sequence: TGTGCCAGCAATATTACCATGGGGGGGACTAGCGGGAGCTCCTACGAGCAGTACTTC. This translates into CASNITMGGTSGSSYEQYF.

The chain carries TRBV14 and TRBJ2-7; D call uncertain. V lost 3 bases, J lost 2 bases, and 11 bases lay in between. The CDR3 has 14 amino acids. Germline V lookup: CDR1 SGHDN, CDR2 FVKESK. The CDR3 region has the DNA TGTGCCAGCAGCCATCTTAGTCCCCCCTACGAGCAGTACTTC. It codes for CASSHLSPPYEQYF.

The chain uses TRBV6-4 and TRBJ2-3; 11 positions match TRBD1. The V gene end was trimmed by 2 bases and the J gene end by 6 bases; junction bases not matched to a gene: 1. This CDR3 has 14 residues. In germline, CDR1 is MRHNA, CDR2 SNTAGT. DNA for the CDR3: TGTGCCAGCAGTGACGGGACAGGGGGTGATACGCAGTATTTT. This codes for CASSDGTGGDTQYF.

The chain recombines TRBV9 with TRBJ1-1; the match to TRBD1 covers 8 bases. Trimming cost V 3 bases and J 7 bases; bases outside gene matches: 20. From germline, CDR1 is SGDLS and CDR2 YYNGEE. The CDR3 sequence is 18 residues long. The CDR3 reads CASSETQWGRGPGSEAFF. In nucleotides, the CDR3 is TGTGCCAGCAGCGAGACCCAGTGGGGCAGGGGGCCGGGCAGTGAAGCTTTCTTT.

The chain combines TRBV4-3 with TRBJ2-2; D ambiguous. The CDR3 is 14 amino acids. Germline CDR1 LGHNA, CDR2 YSLEER. Trimming stripped 4 bases from V and 3 bases from J, with 9 bases between. CDR3 DNA: TGCGCCAGCAGCCGCAATCTAGACACCGGGGAGCTGTTTTTT. Translated: CASSRNLDTGELFF.

The chain joins TRBV27 to TRBJ2-7; TRBD2 matches 9 bases. The CDR3 is made up of 17 amino acids. Germline V CDR1 and CDR2: MNHEY, SMNVEV (reference sequence). V shed 5 bases, J shed 1 base, and the junction held 12 bases outside the gene matches. CDR3 sequence: CASSTPGGSGSSYEQYF. CDR3 DNA: TGTGCCAGCAGTACCCCCGGCGGTAGCGGGAGTTCCTACGAGCAGTACTTC.

This chain connects TRBV4-2 to TRBJ2-5, with D perhaps assigned TRBD1 or TRBD2 (6 bases each). Trimming cost V 1 base and J 4 bases, with 16 bases left between them. Looked up from germline, CDR1 is LGHNA and CDR2 is YNFKEQ. The CDR3 spans 16 residues. CDR3 nucleotide sequence: TGTGCCAGCAGCCAAGTCAGTAGAGGGGGGCCAGAGACCCAGTACTTC. It specifies CASSQVSRGGPETQYF.

The rearrangement uses TRBV19 and TRBJ2-2; D is unresolved. This CDR3 spans 16 amino acids. In germline, CDR1 is LNHDA, CDR2 SQIVND (reference sequence). Trimming left V 8 bases short and J 3 bases short, with 19 bases between. The CDR3 sequence is CASQENRKYYTGELFF. In DNA, the CDR3 is TGTGCCAGTCAAGAAAACAGAAAGTATTACACCGGGGAGCTGTTTTTT.

The CDR3 loop is CASRLGTGNTIYF. As DNA, the CDR3 is TGTGCCAGCCGTTTGGGGACTGGAAACACCATATATTTT. The chain links TRBV25-1 to TRBJ1-3; no reliable D call. CDR3 length: 13 residues. The V gene's germline CDR1 is MGHDK and CDR2 SYGVNS. V dropped 8 bases and J dropped 2 bases, with 10 bases sitting between them.

This clone was counted between two and nine times. This chain connects TRBV6-1 to TRBJ2-1; no definite D call. Germline-derived CDR1 and CDR2 are MNHNS and SASEGT. This CDR3 region has 16 residues. V gave up 1 base and J gave up 5 bases, with 15 bases separating them. The CDR3: CASSEDPISMDNEQFF. CDR3 sequence (DNA): TGTGCCAGCAGTGAAGACCCGATCAGCATGGACAATGAGCAGTTCTTC.

The CDR3 sequence is CASSQRTDYTGELFF. In nucleotides, the CDR3 is TGTGCCAGCAGTCAACGGACAGACTACACCGGGGAGCTGTTTTTT. The chain carries TRBV6-5 and TRBJ2-2; TRBD1 might be the D (6 bases). The CDR3 runs 15 residues. Germline CDR1 and CDR2: MNHEY and SVGAGI. V lost 5 bases and J 3 bases, leaving 13 bases between the germline ends.

A single count supports this clone. This chain connects TRBV11-2 to TRBJ1-2; 7 nucleotides line up with TRBD1. The CDR3 contains 13 residues. In germline, CDR1 is SGHAT, CDR2 FQNNGV. After removal of 0 bases from V and 8 bases from J, the junction contained 3 bases not matched to a gene. In nucleotides, the CDR3 is TGTGCCAGCAGCTTAGACAGGGGGAGAGGCTACACCTTC. Its protein is CASSLDRGRGYTF.

V gene TRBV5-1 combines with J gene TRBJ2-7; the D call may be TRBD1 or TRBD2 (5 bases each). CDR1 and CDR2 from the germline V gene are SGHRS and YFSETQ. Trimming took off 5 bases at V and 6 bases at J, with 15 bases between the two ends. The CDR3 is 13 amino acids. CDR3 amino acids: CASRGQGEGEQYF. The CDR3 DNA is TGCGCCAGCAGGGGGCAGGGAGAAGGCGAGCAGTACTTC.

This clone has only one observation. The chain is built from TRBV10-3 and TRBJ1-5; D is possibly TRBD1 (6 bases). Trimming removed 3 bases from V and 6 bases from J, with 18 bases in between. Germline V CDR1 and CDR2: ENHRY, SYGVKD. The CDR3 runs to 16 residues. Written as DNA, the CDR3 is TGTGCCATCAGTGACCACAGCGGGGGCGCGGGTCAGCCCCAGCATTTT. It specifies CAISDHSGGAGQPQHF.

The rearrangement links TRBV6-1 to TRBJ1-1; D gene ambiguous. The CDR3 runs to 15 residues. Germline values: CDR1 MNHNS, CDR2 SASEGT. V gave up 0 bases and J gave up 4 bases, with 12 bases separating them. As DNA, the CDR3 is TGTGCCAGCAGTGAAGCGGCGGGAGAGGGCACTGAAGCTTTCTTT. This sequence encodes CASSEAAGEGTEAFF.

The V call is TRBV25-1, the J call TRBJ2-7, with a weak D call TRBD1 (7 bases). This CDR3 has 13 amino acids. V lost 1 base and J lost 5, with 9 bases in between. CDR1 and CDR2 from the germline V gene are MGHDK and SYGVNS. The CDR3 loop reads CASSESRGDEQYF. As DNA, the CDR3 is TGTGCCAGCAGTGAATCCAGGGGGGACGAGCAGTACTTC.

J is TRBJ2-2 and V is TRBV19; D might be TRBD2 (6 bases). V lost 7 bases and J 0 bases, leaving 15 bases between the germline ends. The CDR3 is 16 amino acids. The V gene's germline CDR1 is LNHDA and CDR2 SQIVND (reference sequence). The CDR3 DNA sequence: TGTGCCAGTACGGGAGAGCGAAATCCGAACACCGGGGAGCTGTTTTTT. Translated: CASTGERNPNTGELFF.

This rearrangement joins TRBV7-8 to TRBJ2-6, with unresolved D. This CDR3 is built from 18 residues. The germline V gene has CDR1 SGHVS and CDR2 FQNEAQ. V shed 4 bases and J shed 5 bases, with 21 bases lying between them. The CDR3 DNA reads as TGTGCCAGCAGCTGCTCCCCGTTTACACAAAGTCGGGCCAACGTCCTGACTTTC. Encoded protein: CASSCSPFTQSRANVLTF. The variable domain in full, completed from reference TRBV7-8 and TRBJ2-6, reads GAGVSQSPRYKVAKRGQDVALRCDPISGHVSLFWYQQALGQGPEFLTYFQNEAQLDKSGLPSDRFFAERPEGSVSTLKIQRTQQEDSAVYLCASSCSPFTQSRANVLTFGAGSRLTVL.

J is TRBJ2-5 and V is TRBV6-4; 9 bases map to TRBD2. The CDR3 covers 15 residues. The germline gives CDR1 MRHNA, CDR2 SNTAGT. Trimming took 5 bases from V and 2 from J; bases not matched to a gene: 6. CDR3: CASSPLAGHQETQYF. The CDR3 DNA reads as TGTGCCAGCAGTCCACTAGCGGGCCATCAAGAGACCCAGTACTTC.

The V gene is TRBV2, the J gene TRBJ1-2; D is ambiguous. The ends were cut back, 0 bases at V and 6 bases at J, with 14 bases in the middle. The CDR3 is 15 amino acids. The germline V gene encodes CDR1 SNHLY and CDR2 FYNNEI. DNA for the CDR3: TGTGCCAGCAGTGAAGCTTCGGGGAGCGGGCATGGCTACACCTTC. It yields the protein CASSEASGSGHGYTF.

CDR3 DNA sequence: TGTGCCAGCAGCCTGGACCGGGACTACACTAGCACAGATACGCAGTATTTT. Translation gives CASSLDRDYTSTDTQYF. The gene calls are TRBV7-9 and TRBJ2-3; TRBD2 matches at 7 bases. The CDR3 is made up of 17 amino acids. V gave up 5 bases and J gave up 0 bases; unmatched junction bases: 11. Germline loops: CDR1 SEHNR, CDR2 FQNEAQ (reference sequence).

V usage is TRBV15 and J usage is TRBJ2-1; 15 bases agree with TRBD2. Germline CDR1 LNHNV, CDR2 YYDKDF (reference sequence). Unmatched junction bases numbered 4, after V lost 4 bases and J lost 6 bases. The CDR3 is 16 amino acids. CDR3 in DNA: TGTGCCACCAGCACCCGGACTAGCGGGGGGGGCAATGAGCAGTTCTTC. Translation gives CATSTRTSGGGNEQFF.

J is TRBJ1-4 and V is TRBV25-1; the D is unclear. Trimming shortened V by 2 bases and J by 4 bases, and 2 bases separated the two germline ends. Germline CDR1 MGHDK, CDR2 SYGVNS. The CDR3 loop spans 12 amino acids. CDR3 protein: CASSESNEKLFF. The CDR3, as DNA: TGTGCCAGCAGTGAAAGTAATGAAAAACTGTTTTTT. The full variable domain, rest sourced from reference TRBV25-1 and TRBJ1-4, is EADIYQTPRYLVIGTGKKITLECSQTMGHDKMYWYQQDPGMELHLIHYSYGVNSTEKGDLSSESTVSRIRTEHFPLTLESARPSHTSQYLCASSESNEKLFFGSGTQLSVL.

In DNA form, the CDR3 reads TGTGCCAGCAGTCGACAGGGGGCGAAGAACACTGAAGCTTTCTTT. Translation gives CASSRQGAKNTEAFF. V is TRBV2 and J is TRBJ1-1, with 10 bases aligning to TRBD1. The CDR3 consists of 15 residues. V trimming: 5 bases; J trimming: 1 base; junction bases outside the gene matches: 4. Germline V gene data show CDR1 as SNHLY and CDR2 as FYNNEI.

The chain combines TRBV29-1 with TRBJ2-7; TRBD2 is a possible D gene (5 bases). V lost 3 bases to trimming and J lost 3 bases, with 18 bases between them. CDR1 is SQVTM and CDR2 is ANQGSEA in the germline V gene. This CDR3 contains 15 residues. CDR3 bases: TGCAGCGTTGAGGGCCTAGCCGACTTCGGCTACGAGCAGTACTTC. Translation gives CSVEGLADFGYEQYF.

The chain joins TRBV11-2 to TRBJ2-7, with 7 bases that match TRBD1. Germline lookup yields CDR1 SGHAT and CDR2 FQNNGV. V dropped 5 bases and J dropped 1; count of bases not matched to a gene: 11. The CDR3 loop spans 16 amino acids. CDR3 sequence: CASSPLDRSSSYEQYF. The CDR3 DNA reads as TGTGCCAGCAGCCCGCTGGACAGGAGCTCTTCCTACGAGCAGTACTTC.

This chain links TRBV4-2 with TRBJ2-1, with 10 bases that match TRBD2. Germline loops: CDR1 LGHNA, CDR2 YNFKEQ. The J segment lost 6 bases and the V segment lost 1 base, leaving 6 bases of the junction unmatched. The CDR3 has 16 amino acids. DNA of the CDR3: TGTGCCAGCAGCCAAGGGCCTACTAGCGGGATCAATGAGCAGTTCTTC. It translates to CASSQGPTSGINEQFF.